The TCR beta chain described here comes from a study of PD-L1 blockade in urothelial cancer. At the level of the study: Males with urothelial cancer arising in the bladder constituted most of the roughly 30 patients. Median T cell yield per blood sample was 110,000 to 150,000 cells.

PCRs each included synthetic TCR analog templates spiked in. Data came from immunoSEQ multiplex PCR; TCRdb stores just in-frame clones and leaves some out. The profile shows tens of thousands of clones, 85% to 90% of them singletons. Time point of the sample: pretreatment peripheral blood. The CDR3 is 19 amino acids. The sample consisted of PBMCs, taken around atezolizumab (anti-PD-L1) treatment. The clonotype originates from a man in his sixties or seventies with urothelial cancer. The chain has TRBV21-1 and TRBJ1-1; the DNA was not used to check the table's D call, TRBD1. TRBV21-1 is labeled a pseudogene. Here the CDR3 DNA reads TGTGCCAGCAGCAAAAAGTTAGGGGCTAGACAGGGAAGGAGCACTGAAGCTTTCTTT. Translation: CASSKKLGARQGRSTEAFF.